This T cell receptor (beta chain) was recorded in a study of T cell changes during pregnancy in multiple sclerosis. CDR1 is MNHEY and CDR2 is SMNVEV in the germline V gene (reference sequence). The CDR3 length is 15 residues. V gave up 7 bases and J gave up 4 bases, with 17 bases separating them. Clones were sequenced by immunoSEQ multiplex PCR, and TCRdb holds only the in-frame ones, with some missing. This repertoire shows about 64,000 clones, about 96% found once; its top ten account for 2% to 2.5%. Here the sequenced sample was CD8+ T cells from peripheral blood mononuclear cells, taken after pregnancy. The source is a female donor with multiple sclerosis, enrolled in a pregnancy study. The genes are TRBV27 and TRBJ1-5; tentatively, D is TRBD1 (5 bases). CDR3 DNA: TGTGCCAGCAAACTTCGGGGTCGGGGGAATCAGCCCCAGCATTTT. Amino acid sequence: CASKLRGRGNQPQHF.